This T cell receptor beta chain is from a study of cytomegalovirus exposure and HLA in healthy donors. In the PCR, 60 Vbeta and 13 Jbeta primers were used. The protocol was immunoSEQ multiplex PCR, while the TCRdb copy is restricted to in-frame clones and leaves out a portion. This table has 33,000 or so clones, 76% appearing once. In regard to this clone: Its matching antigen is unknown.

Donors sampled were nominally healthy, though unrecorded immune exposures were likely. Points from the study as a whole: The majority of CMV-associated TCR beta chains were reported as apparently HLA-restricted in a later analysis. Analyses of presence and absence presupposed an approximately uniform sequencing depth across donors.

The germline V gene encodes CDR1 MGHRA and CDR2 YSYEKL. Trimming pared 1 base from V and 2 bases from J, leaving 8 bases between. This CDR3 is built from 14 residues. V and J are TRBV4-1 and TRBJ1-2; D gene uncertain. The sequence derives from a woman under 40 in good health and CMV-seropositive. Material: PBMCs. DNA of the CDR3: TGCGCCAGCAGCCAAGCCGGGTCCAACTATGGCTACACCTTC. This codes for CASSQAGSNYGYTF.